This is a list of T cell receptor beta chains from one sample in a study of T cells in Graves' hyperthyroidism and ophthalmopathy. TCRdb re-derived calls from the multiplex PCR reads in MiXCR, one entry per CDR3 protein. The repertoire has 270,000 or so distinct CDR3 sequences, around a quarter of them found once; the top ten carry about a quarter. The sample was blood. Receptors originate from a middle-aged man with Graves' hyperthyroidism that later progressed to Graves' ophthalmopathy. The CDR3 runs from the conserved cysteine through the conserved F or W. D genes are given only for firm matches. Not all rows give a size; the values are once, few, many and, for expanded clones, a class.

j_call d_call v_call clone_size cdr3_aa cdr3_nt
TRBJ2-7 TRBD1 TRBV3-1 few CASSPGARGRLYEQYF TGTGCCAGCAGCCCTGGGGCCAGGGGGCGTTTATACGAGCAGTACTTC
TRBJ2-7 TRBD2 TRBV6-1 . CASRPLADEYEQYF TGTGCCAGCAGACCGCTAGCGGATGAATACGAGCAGTACTTC
TRBJ1-1 . TRBV6-1 few CASSDRTEAFF TGTGCCAGCAGTGACCGGACTGAAGCTTTCTTT
TRBJ2-7 . TRBV12-3/TRBV12-4 once CASSLRGTGEQYF TGTGCCAGCAGTTTAAGGGGGACGGGCGAGCAGTACTTC
TRBJ2-5 . TRBV24-1 many CATSDPRTMQETQYF TGTGCCACCAGTGATCCCCGGACTATGCAAGAGACCCAGTACTTC
TRBJ2-7 . TRBV27 . CASSFTREGEQYF TGTGCCAGCAGTTTTACCAGGGAAGGCGAGCAGTACTTC
TRBJ2-5 TRBD1 TRBV5-1 many CASSSSGQGPGETQYF TGCGCCAGCAGCTCCTCCGGACAGGGACCGGGGGAGACCCAGTACTTC
TRBJ2-7 TRBD2 TRBV18 many CASSPNSGRGTYEQYF TGTGCCAGCTCACCGAATAGCGGGAGGGGGACCTACGAGCAGTACTTC
TRBJ2-7 TRBD1 TRBV29-1 many CSVVQDRGKHEQYF TGCAGCGTTGTTCAGGACAGGGGTAAACACGAGCAGTACTTC
TRBJ2-2 . TRBV12-3/TRBV12-4 many CAGSSANTGELFF TGTGCCGGATCTAGCGCGAACACCGGGGAGCTGTTTTTT
TRBJ1-1 . TRBV7-2 many CASSSLGATEAFF TGTGCCAGCAGCTCCCTGGGGGCCACTGAAGCTTTCTTT
TRBJ1-1 . TRBV29-1 once CSVTTVNTEAFF TGCAGCGTTACGACCGTGAACACTGAAGCTTTCTTT
TRBJ2-5 . TRBV6-2/TRBV6-3 many CASSYEGGLADQETQYF TGTGCCAGCAGTTACGAGGGCGGATTAGCGGACCAAGAGACCCAGTACTTC
TRBJ2-7 . TRBV24-1 . CATSVEGRSYEQYF TGTGCCACCAGTGTTGAGGGCAGGTCGTACGAGCAGTACTTC
TRBJ1-3 TRBD1 TRBV6-1 . CASTDRTGSGNTIYF TGTGCCAGCACCGACAGGACAGGGTCCGGAAACACCATATATTTT
TRBJ2-7 . TRBV4-1 many CASSQLSTTYEQYF TGCGCCAGCAGCCAACTATCTACCACCTACGAGCAGTACTTC
TRBJ2-3 TRBD1 TRBV27 many CASSSQGYADTQYF TGTGCCAGCAGTTCACAGGGGTATGCAGATACGCAGTATTTT
TRBJ1-2 . TRBV11-2 . CASSSSGGGGGSGYTF TGTGCCAGCAGCTCCTCTGGAGGAGGGGGAGGGAGCGGCTACACCTTC
TRBJ1-2 TRBD1 TRBV7-9 many CASSPTWDRFYYTF TGTGCCAGCAGCCCCACCTGGGACAGATTCTACTACACCTTC
TRBJ2-7 TRBD2 TRBV20-1 . CSARSASGSYEQYF TGCAGTGCTAGGTCGGCTAGCGGATCCTACGAGCAGTACTTC
TRBJ1-5 . TRBV6-1 . CASSRRGSYQPQHF TGTGCCAGCTCAAGGCGGGGGTCGTATCAGCCCCAGCATTTT
TRBJ2-7 TRBD1 TRBV19 many CASSIFGQGAFYEQYF TGTGCCAGTAGTATCTTCGGGCAGGGGGCTTTTTACGAGCAGTACTTC
TRBJ2-5 . TRBV24-1 . CATSVRVETQYF TGTGCCACCAGTGTCAGGGTGGAGACCCAGTACTTC
TRBJ1-2 TRBD1 TRBV29-1 . CSVVMGQGGSGYTF TGCAGCGTTGTAATGGGACAGGGGGGATCTGGCTACACCTTC
TRBJ1-1 . TRBV4-1 . CASSHRQVNTEAFF TGCGCCAGCAGCCACAGACAGGTGAACACTGAAGCTTTCTTT
TRBJ2-7 TRBD2 TRBV2 many CASRETSGSLDEQYF TGTGCCAGCAGAGAAACTAGCGGGAGTCTTGACGAGCAGTACTTC
TRBJ2-7 . TRBV6-1 many CASQDTSYEQYF TGTGCCAGCCAGGACACTTCCTACGAGCAGTACTTC
TRBJ2-7 TRBD2 TRBV12-3/TRBV12-4 many CASSWGGTSEWGSYEQYF TGTGCCAGCAGCTGGGGCGGGACTAGCGAATGGGGATCCTACGAGCAGTACTTC
TRBJ1-2 . TRBV19 many CASSIWSPRANYGYTF TGTGCCAGTAGTATATGGTCCCCCAGAGCTAACTATGGCTACACCTTC
TRBJ1-1 . TRBV29-1 many CSVGDEAFF TGCAGCGTTGGTGATGAAGCTTTCTTT
TRBJ2-7 . TRBV28 . CASSLSPGRGIREQYF TGTGCCAGCAGTTTATCCCCGGGACGGGGTATTAGGGAGCAGTACTTC
TRBJ1-2 . TRBV6-2/TRBV6-3 once CASNWRDGYTF TGTGCCAGCAATTGGAGGGATGGCTACACCTTC
TRBJ2-5 . TRBV29-1 many CSALFLASQETQYF TGCAGCGCCTTATTTCTAGCGTCCCAAGAGACCCAGTACTTC
TRBJ2-7 . TRBV24-1 . CATSDSQGLYEQYF TGTGCCACCAGTGATTCCCAGGGTTTATACGAGCAGTACTTC
TRBJ2-2 . TRBV5-1 many CASSLGLASTGELFF TGCGCCAGCAGCTTGGGGCTAGCGAGTACCGGGGAGCTGTTTTTT
TRBJ1-1 . TRBV6-1 . CASSEARLLGNTEAFF TGTGCCAGCAGTGAAGCGCGGTTGTTGGGGAACACTGAAGCTTTCTTT
TRBJ2-5 TRBD2 TRBV7-9 many CASSPLAGEAGETQYF TGTGCCAGCAGCCCCTTAGCGGGAGAAGCAGGGGAGACCCAGTACTTC
TRBJ2-7 TRBD1 TRBV6-1 . CASSVRGQSSYEQYF TGTGCCAGCAGTGTCCGGGGACAGAGCTCCTACGAGCAGTACTTC
TRBJ1-1 . TRBV10-3 many CAISERQGYTEAFF TGTGCCATCAGTGAACGGCAGGGGTACACTGAAGCTTTCTTT
TRBJ2-7 TRBD1 TRBV28 many CASRGQVLYEQYF TGTGCCAGCAGGGGACAGGTCCTCTACGAGCAGTACTTC
TRBJ2-7 . TRBV4-3 . CASSQTQLGEQYF TGCGCCAGCAGCCAGACACAGCTCGGCGAGCAGTACTTC